The 10 T cell receptor beta chains below come from one sample, sequenced in a study of T cell responses to AZD1222 COVID-19 vaccine. Produced via immunoSEQ multiplex PCR; TCRdb's table is partial and in-frame only. The data show about 160,000 clones, around 94% seen once. The input for sequencing was peripheral blood, taken on day 0 of AZD1222 vaccination. Source of these receptors: an adult in good health.

The chain combines TRBV5-8 with TRBJ1-2; no clear D. Looked up from germline, CDR1 is SGHTS and CDR2 is YDEGEE. The CDR3 has 13 residues. The V end lost 1 base, the J end lost 6 bases, and 10 bases lay between the germline ends. CDR3 sequence (DNA): TGTGCCAGCAGCTTGCTGGTTGGGGATGGCTACACCTTC. Translated: CASSLLVGDGYTF. Supplemented by reference TRBV5-8 and TRBJ1-2, the full variable domain reads EAGVTQSPTHLIKTRGQQATLRCSPISGHTSVYWYQQALGLGLQFLLWYDEGEERNRGNFPPRFSGRQFPNYSSELNVNALELEDSALYLCASSLLVGDGYTFGSGTRLTVV.

The V and J genes are TRBV4-3 and TRBJ1-1; TRBD1 aligns across 8 bases. The CDR3 spans 13 residues. With 5 bases clipped from V and 5 bases from J, the junction kept 4 bases outside the gene matches. Germline CDR1 reads LGHNA; CDR2 reads YSLEER. The CDR3: CASSLTGGTEAFF. CDR3 nucleotide sequence: TGCGCCAGCAGCTTAACAGGGGGAACTGAAGCTTTCTTT.

V gene TRBV5-1 combines with J gene TRBJ2-2, with no clear D. The CDR3 totals 12 residues. The germline V gene has CDR1 SGHRS and CDR2 YFSETQ. V lost 1 base, J lost 6 bases, and 4 bases lay in between. The CDR3 nucleotides are TGCGCCAGCAGCTTGTTTCCCGGGGAGCTGTTTTTT. Its protein is CASSLFPGELFF.

This chain joins TRBV7-9 and TRBJ1-3; a possible D gene is TRBD1 (6 bases). Germline values: CDR1 SEHNR, CDR2 FQNEAQ (reference sequence). V lost 5 bases and J 2 bases, leaving 16 bases between the germline ends. The CDR3 has 16 residues. CDR3 residues: CASSPGPTGPGNTIYF. CDR3 in DNA: TGTGCCAGCAGCCCCGGCCCGACAGGTCCTGGAAACACCATATATTTT.

The V gene is TRBV12-3 or TRBV12-4, the J gene TRBJ1-1; D ambiguous. The CDR3 has 12 residues. The germline V and J ends were trimmed by 7 bases and 3 bases, with 9 bases remaining between them. As DNA, the CDR3 is TGTGCCAGCATCAGCGGGGACACTGAAGCTTTCTTT. It specifies CASISGDTEAFF.

The rearrangement links TRBV6-4 to TRBJ2-3; 7 bases fit TRBD2. V dropped 8 bases and J dropped 1; count of bases not matched to a gene: 9. Per the germline V gene, CDR1 is MRHNA and CDR2 is SNTAGT. This CDR3 region has 15 residues. The CDR3 sequence is CASAASGEGTDTQYF. In DNA form, the CDR3 reads TGTGCCAGCGCAGCTAGCGGTGAGGGCACAGATACGCAGTATTTT.

The gene calls are TRBV9 and TRBJ1-2; TRBD1 aligns across 7 bases. The V and J ends lost 3 bases and 5 bases, in that order; junction bases with no gene match: 7. Germline V lookup: CDR1 SGDLS, CDR2 YYNGEE. This CDR3 is 14 amino acids long. CDR3 in amino acids: CASSEQGIGYGYTF. Written as DNA, the CDR3 is TGTGCCAGCAGCGAACAGGGGATTGGGTATGGCTACACCTTC.

This chain links TRBV28 with TRBJ1-2; 8 nucleotides match TRBD1. V was pared by 6 bases and J by 7 bases, with 4 bases of the junction left unmatched. Germline-derived CDR1 and CDR2 are MDHEN and SYDVKM. The CDR3 contains 12 residues. The CDR3 DNA is TGTGCCAGCAGGCTCGGGACAGGTGGCTACACCTTC. It encodes CASRLGTGGYTF.

This clone appeared once. The chain is built from TRBV4-3 and TRBJ2-4, with 7 bases fitting TRBD2. The CDR3 totals 15 residues. Germline V gene lookup returns CDR1 LGHNA and CDR2 YSLEER. J lost 11 bases, V lost 0 bases, and 10 bases had no gene match. As DNA, the CDR3 is TGCGCCAGCAGCCAAGATCGTTGGCTAGCGGCACTTCAGTACTTC. It yields the protein CASSQDRWLAALQYF.

This clone was picked up one time. The chain joins TRBV19 to TRBJ2-5; TRBD1 agrees at 8 bases. The J segment lost 5 bases and the V segment lost 4 bases, leaving 6 bases of the junction unmatched. Germline V gives CDR1 LNHDA, CDR2 SQIVND (reference sequence). CDR3 length: 14 amino acids. CDR3: CASSTQDRVETQYF. The CDR3 region has the DNA TGTGCCAGTAGTACCCAGGACAGGGTTGAGACCCAGTACTTC.